What follows are 10 T cell receptor beta chains derived from one specimen sequenced in a study of T cells after yellow fever vaccination (dated by TCRdb to the late 2010s). To prepare the library, 5' RACE was applied. The sequencer was an Illumina HiSeq 2500. TCRdb applied fastp at Q25 and MiXCR to the public reads, then kept only in-frame beta chains. Each entry merges the rows of one CDR3 protein and shows their most common DNA and genes. This sample is represented by hundreds of thousands of distinct CDR3 sequences; 8.7% of them were singletons. Roughly 18% of the sample lies in the top ten. The treatment or condition label of this sample denotes: live attenuated yellow fever vaccine strain. The sequenced sample was PBMCs, obtained on the day of the first yellow fever vaccination. The source is a man younger than 35 who received the YFV17D yellow fever vaccine.

The table lists this clonotype with a few counts. The genes are TRBV6-1 and TRBJ2-4, with 7 bases lining up with TRBD1. The CDR3 is made up of 15 amino acids. The V segment lost 5 bases and the J segment 10 bases; nucleotides outside the gene matches: 14. The germline CDR1 and CDR2 sequences are MNHNS and SASEGT. The CDR3 here is CASSRPYPDRVIQYF. DNA for the CDR3: TGTGCCAGCAGTCGACCCTACCCCGACAGGGTTATTCAGTACTTC.

The table lists this clonotype with a few counts. J is TRBJ1-5 and V is TRBV27; no clear D. The CDR3 spans 13 residues. Trimming shortened V by 3 bases and J by 4 bases, and 7 bases separated the two germline ends. Germline assignment: CDR1 MNHEY and CDR2 SMNVEV (reference sequence). CDR3 sequence: CASSFQSNQPQHF. For the CDR3, the DNA is TGTGCCAGCAGTTTCCAGTCGAATCAGCCCCAGCATTTT.

In this sample, this clonotype turned up many times. CDR3 residues: CSARGWGNEQFF. The CDR3 nucleotides are TGCAGTGCTAGAGGGTGGGGCAATGAGCAGTTCTTC. The chain combines TRBV20-1 with TRBJ2-1; no clear D gene. Deletions cut 1 base from V and 6 bases from J, with 7 bases between. The germline gives CDR1 DFQATT, CDR2 SNEGSKA (reference sequence). There are 12 residues in the CDR3.

The rearrangement joins TRBV4-1 to TRBJ1-1; 9 nucleotides agree with TRBD1. The CDR3 totals 15 residues. The V segment lost 3 bases and the J segment 5 bases; nucleotides outside the gene matches: 7. CDR1 is MGHRA, CDR2 YSYEKL, per germline. The CDR3 DNA reads TGCGCCAGCAGCCACACCACAGGGGGCTATACTGAAGCTTTCTTT. It yields the protein CASSHTTGGYTEAFF.

There are many counts of this clonotype. The rearrangement joins TRBV10-3 to TRBJ2-5; 7 nucleotides align to TRBD1. CDR3 length: 15 amino acids. Germline assignment: CDR1 ENHRY and CDR2 SYGVKD. The V segment lost 4 bases and the J segment 3 bases; nucleotides outside the gene matches: 8. The CDR3 loop is CAISAFEGAKETQYF. The CDR3 bases are TGTGCCATCAGTGCCTTTGAGGGGGCGAAAGAGACCCAGTACTTC.

This clonotype was found a few times. The chain uses TRBV20-1 and TRBJ2-6; D is undetermined. Germline V gene lookup returns CDR1 DFQATT and CDR2 SNEGSKA (reference sequence). The CDR3 is made up of 15 amino acids. The V gene lost 1 base and the J gene lost 0 bases, with 7 bases spanning the gap. CDR3 sequence (DNA): TGCAGTGCTAGAGCCAGAAGCTCTGGGGCCAACGTCCTGACTTTC. This sequence encodes CSARARSSGANVLTF.

The chain carries TRBV5-1 and TRBJ2-7; tentative D call: TRBD1 (5 bases). Germline values: CDR1 SGHRS, CDR2 YFSETQ. Trimming shortened V by 0 bases and J by 1 base, and 8 bases separated the two germline ends. The CDR3 extends over 14 amino acids. The CDR3 loop is CASSLGQISYEQYF. DNA for the CDR3: TGCGCCAGCAGCTTGGGACAGATTTCCTACGAGCAGTACTTC.

Only a few counts were recorded for this clonotype. This chain joins TRBV23-1 and TRBJ2-1; 8 bases align to TRBD2. TRBV23-1 is placed among ORFs of uncertain function. The CDR3 consists of 13 residues. The ends lost 8 bases at V and 8 bases at J; junction bases unmatched: 8. CDR3 nucleotide sequence: TGCGCCAGCGCGCCTCGGGGGGGGGATGAGCAGTTCTTC. Its protein is CASAPRGGDEQFF.

This clonotype was recorded a few times. The CDR3 reads CASSFRGSNEQFF. The CDR3 DNA reads as TGTGCCAGCAGCTTCAGGGGAAGTAATGAGCAGTTCTTC. The chain uses TRBV7-2 and TRBJ2-1, with D possibly TRBD1 on 6 matching bases. The V and J ends lost 3 bases and 7 bases respectively, with 10 bases between them. CDR1 SGHTA and CDR2 FQGNSA come from the germline V gene. This CDR3 is built from 13 residues.

This clonotype was observed a handful of times. The rearrangement links TRBV20-1 to TRBJ2-2, with 9 positions matching TRBD2. Germline V gene lookup returns CDR1 DFQATT and CDR2 SNEGSKA (reference sequence). This CDR3 is built from 15 residues. The trim removed 3 bases at V and 2 bases at J, leaving 4 bases unmatched. Here the CDR3 DNA reads TGCAGTGCTAGTAAGCGGGGGGACAACACCGGGGAGCTGTTTTTT. Translating it yields CSASKRGDNTGELFF.